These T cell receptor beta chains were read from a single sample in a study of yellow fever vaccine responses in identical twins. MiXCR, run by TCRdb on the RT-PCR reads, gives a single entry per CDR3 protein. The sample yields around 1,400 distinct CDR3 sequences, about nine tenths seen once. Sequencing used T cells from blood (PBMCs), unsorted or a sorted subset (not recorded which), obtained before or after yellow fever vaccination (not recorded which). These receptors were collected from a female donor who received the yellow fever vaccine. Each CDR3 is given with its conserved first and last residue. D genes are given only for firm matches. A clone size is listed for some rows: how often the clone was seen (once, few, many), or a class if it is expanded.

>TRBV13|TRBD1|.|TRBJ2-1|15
TGTGCCAGCCACAAGGACAGGGAGGTCTACAATGAGCAGTTCTTC
CASHKDREVYNEQFF
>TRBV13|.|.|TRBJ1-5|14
TGTGCCAGCAGCTTTGACAGCCCCAATCAGCCCCAGCATTTT
CASSFDSPNQPQHF
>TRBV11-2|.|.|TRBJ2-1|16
TGTGCCAGCAGCTTAGGCCCCGGCAGAGCCTACAATGAGCAGTTCTTC
CASSLGPGRAYNEQFF
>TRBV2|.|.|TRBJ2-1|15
TGTGCCAGCACTGGAGGATCGGGCTCCTACAATGAGCAGTTCTTC
CASTGGSGSYNEQFF
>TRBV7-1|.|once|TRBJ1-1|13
TGTGCCAGCAGCTCAGACAGGACAAAGGTGGCTTTCTTT
CASSSDRTKVAFF
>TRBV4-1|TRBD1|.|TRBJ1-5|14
TGCGCCAGCAGCCTCGGGACAGGGGGTCAGCCCCAGCATTTT
CASSLGTGGQPQHF
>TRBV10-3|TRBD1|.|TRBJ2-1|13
TGTGCCATCGGTGGGACAGGGGTGAATGAGCAGTTCTTC
CAIGGTGVNEQFF
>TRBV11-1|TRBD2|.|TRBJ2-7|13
TGTGCCAGCAGATCTAGCGGGAGGGGCGAGCAGTACTTC
CASRSSGRGEQYF
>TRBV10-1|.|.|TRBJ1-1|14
TGCGCCAGCAGTGCCGGGGACCTCAACACTGAAGCTTTCTTT
CASSAGDLNTEAFF
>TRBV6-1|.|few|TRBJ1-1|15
TGTGCCAGCAGGACCCAGGAAAAGACGAACACTGAAGCTTTCTTT
CASRTQEKTNTEAFF
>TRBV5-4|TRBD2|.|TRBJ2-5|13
TGTGCCAGCAGCTTGCCTAGCGGAGAGACCCAGTACTTC
CASSLPSGETQYF
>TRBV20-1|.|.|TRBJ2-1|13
TGCAGTGCTAAGGGACTTGAAGGACATGAGCAGTTCTTC
CSAKGLEGHEQFF
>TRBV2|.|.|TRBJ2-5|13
TGTGCCAGCAGTCCCCCAAGACAAGAGACCCAGTACTTC
CASSPPRQETQYF
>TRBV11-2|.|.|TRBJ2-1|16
TGTGCCAGCAGCTTAGGATCGGGGGCGATCGGCAATGAGCAGTTCTTC
CASSLGSGAIGNEQFF
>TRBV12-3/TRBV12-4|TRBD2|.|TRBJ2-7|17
TGTGCCAGCAGTCCACGGGTAGCGGGAGGCCTCGCCTACGAGCAGTACTTC
CASSPRVAGGLAYEQYF
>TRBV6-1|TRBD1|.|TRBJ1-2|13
TGTGCCAGCAGTGAACCAGGGGGCTATGGCTACACCTTC
CASSEPGGYGYTF
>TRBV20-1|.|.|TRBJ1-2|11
TGCAGTGCTAGTCTCGGAGATGGCTACACCTTC
CSASLGDGYTF
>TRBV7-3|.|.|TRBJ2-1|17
TGTGCCAGCAGCTTAAGGCCGCTGGCGGTCTCCTACAATGAGCAGTTCTTC
CASSLRPLAVSYNEQFF
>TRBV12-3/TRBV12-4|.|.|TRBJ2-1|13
TGTGCCAGCAGTTTCGACGGGTACAATGAGCAGTTCTTC
CASSFDGYNEQFF
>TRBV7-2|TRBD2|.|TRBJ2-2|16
TGTGCCAGCAGCACCCGGACTAGCGGGAGATTCGGGGAGCTGTTTTTT
CASSTRTSGRFGELFF
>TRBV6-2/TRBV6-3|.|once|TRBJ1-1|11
TGTGCCAGCAGTTACCTGGGTGAAGCTTTCTTT
CASSYLGEAFF
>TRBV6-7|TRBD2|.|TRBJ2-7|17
TGTGCCAGCAGTCCCGAGGGGTGTGAGCGGGACTCCTACGAGCAGTACTTC
CASSPEGCERDSYEQYF
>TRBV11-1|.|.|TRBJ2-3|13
TGTGCCAGCAGCTTGTCAGGGGCAGATACGCAGTATTTT
CASSLSGADTQYF
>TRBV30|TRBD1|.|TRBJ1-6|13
TGTGCCTGGACGGGACAGACCAATTCACCCCTCCACTTT
CAWTGQTNSPLHF
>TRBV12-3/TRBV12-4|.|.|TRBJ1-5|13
TGTGCCAGCAGTTTACTGGGGCCGCAGCCCCAGCATTTT
CASSLLGPQPQHF
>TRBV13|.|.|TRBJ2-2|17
TGTGCCAGCAGCCCCTCCCTTAGGGCTTTAGACACCGGGGAGCTGTTTTTT
CASSPSLRALDTGELFF
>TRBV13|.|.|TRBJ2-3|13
TGTGCCAGCAGCCGGGACCAAAAAGATACGCAGTATTTT
CASSRDQKDTQYF
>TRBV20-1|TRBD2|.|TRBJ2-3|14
TGCAGTTGTTGGGCACAGCGGGACACAGATACGCAGTATTTT
CSCWAQRDTDTQYF
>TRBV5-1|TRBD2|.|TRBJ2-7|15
TGCGCCAGCAGCTTAGCGGGAGGGAGCTCCTACGAGCAGTACTTC
CASSLAGGSSYEQYF
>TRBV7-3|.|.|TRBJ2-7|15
TGTGCCAGCAGCTTAGGCGTGTACCCCCGCTACGAGCAGTACTTC
CASSLGVYPRYEQYF
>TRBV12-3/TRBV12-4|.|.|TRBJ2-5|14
TGTGCCAGCACTTTCGACCTGGCGGTAAAGACCCAGTACTTC
CASTFDLAVKTQYF